A single T cell receptor (beta chain) is shown here with its context. This sample is part of a study of shared clonotypes between healthy human individuals. The CDR3 totals 17 residues. V lost 0 bases to trimming and J lost 2 bases, with 13 bases between them. The V gene's germline CDR1 is MNHEY and CDR2 SMNVEV (reference sequence). Sequencing was performed with immunoSEQ multiplex PCR; in TCRdb, only in-frame clones are kept and a portion is missing. The data contain about 380,000 clones, just over 95% of them singletons. The sequence was collected from a man aged 25-45 years in good health. Source material: memory CD8+ T cells sorted from blood. Subset specified: CD45RO+ cells pooled with CCR7-negative TemRA cells. The rearrangement links TRBV27 to TRBJ2-2; D is ambiguous. The CDR3 sequence is CASSLSLPLVNTGELFF. The CDR3 region has the DNA TGTGCCAGCAGTTTATCGCTCCCGCTAGTCAACACCGGGGAGCTGTTTTTT.